These T cell receptor beta chains were read from a single sample in a study of cytotoxic CD8 clonotypes in ibrutinib-treated CLL. Some clones are missing from TCRdb's copy, which holds only in-frame ones; the method was immunoSEQ multiplex PCR. The sample comprises about 160,000 clones, about four fifths of which are singletons, and around 2.1% rests with the top ten. The sample here was PBMCs, taken after 12 months of ibrutinib treatment. The receptors were sampled from a human donor with chronic lymphocytic leukemia. The CDR3 runs from the conserved cysteine through the conserved F or W. The D gene is left open where the match is weak. Clone size is stated in some rows and not others, as once, few, many or a class when expanded.

CAWSVFTGFSGNTIYF	TGTGCCTGGAGTGTATTCACAGGCTTCTCTGGAAACACCATATATTTT	NA	TRBJ1-3	NA	TRBV30
CASSFGGLGYGYTF	TGTGCCAGCAGCTTCGGGGGTTTGGGCTATGGCTACACCTTC	NA	TRBJ1-2	NA	TRBV7-9
CASSEARMELAKNIQYF	TGTGCCAGCAGTGAAGCGCGAATGGAATTAGCCAAAAACATTCAGTACTTC	NA	TRBJ2-4	NA	TRBV6-1
CASIGQGATGELFF	TGTGCCAGTATAGGACAGGGGGCTACCGGGGAGCTGTTTTTT	TRBD1	TRBJ2-2	NA	TRBV19
CASSYSEPHPTGELFF	TGTGCCAGCAGTTACTCTGAACCCCATCCCACCGGGGAGCTGTTTTTT	NA	TRBJ2-2	NA	TRBV6-5
CASSQDRRTSYEQYF	TGCGCCAGCAGCCAGGACCGGCGCACATCCTACGAGCAGTACTTC	NA	TRBJ2-7	NA	TRBV4-3
CASSPRGRGRSGEQFF	TGTGCCAGCAGTCCCCGGGGCAGAGGGAGAAGCGGTGAGCAGTTCTTC	NA	TRBJ2-1	NA	TRBV28
CASSLDHFTDTQYF	TGCGCCAGCAGCCTGGACCACTTCACAGATACGCAGTATTTT	NA	TRBJ2-3	NA	TRBV5-1
CASSLSLVPETQYF	TGTGCCAGCAGCCTATCTCTAGTCCCGGAGACCCAGTACTTC	NA	TRBJ2-5	NA	TRBV7-2
CASSLGEAREQYF	TGTGCCAGCAGCCTCGGGGAGGCCCGCGAGCAGTACTTC	NA	TRBJ2-7	NA	TRBV11-2
CARSFEVNYGYTF	TGTGCCAGAAGCTTTGAGGTTAACTATGGCTACACCTTC	NA	TRBJ1-2	NA	TRBV5-3
CASSENRGGSYNEQFF	TGTGCCAGCAGCGAGAATCGTGGGGGCTCCTACAATGAGCAGTTCTTC	NA	TRBJ2-1	NA	TRBV7-2
CASSEEVTLYETQYF	TGTGCCAGCAGTGAAGAGGTTACCCTTTATGAGACCCAGTACTTC	NA	TRBJ2-5	NA	TRBV2
CASSLDLAGGSYEQYF	TGTGCCAGCAGCTTAGACTTGGCCGGGGGCTCTTACGAGCAGTACTTC	NA	TRBJ2-7	NA	TRBV7-2
CASSPPSGSRYNEQFF	TGTGCCAGCAGTCCCCCTAGCGGGAGTAGATACAATGAGCAGTTCTTC	TRBD2	TRBJ2-1	NA	TRBV28
CSVVGGRLEAFF	TGCAGCGTTGTCGGAGGGCGGCTTGAAGCTTTCTTT	NA	TRBJ1-1	NA	TRBV29-1
CASRTSRTRTYNEQFF	TGTGCCAGCAGGACTAGCAGGACTAGGACCTACAATGAGCAGTTCTTC	TRBD2	TRBJ2-1	once	TRBV28